The 8 T cell receptor beta chains given below trace back to one sample, sequenced in a study of T cell responses to AZD1222 COVID-19 vaccine. Here immunoSEQ multiplex PCR was the method, and the copy in TCRdb shows in-frame clones only, minus some. The data hold approximately 100,000 clones, with 70% to 90% observed a single time. The material was peripheral blood, obtained on day 0 of MenACWY control vaccination. These receptors were taken from an adult in good health.

The sample holds a few counts of this clone. The chain has TRBV5-1 and TRBJ2-4; D perhaps matches TRBD2 (5 bases). CDR1 and CDR2 from the germline V gene are SGHRS and YFSETQ. This CDR3 has 15 residues. Trimming left V 0 bases short and J 5 bases short, with 12 bases between. CDR3 DNA: TGCGCCAGCAGCTTGGCACCCGGGGTCGAAAACATTCAGTACTTC. This sequence encodes CASSLAPGVENIQYF.

This clone was seen a handful of times. The chain employs TRBV6-5 and TRBJ2-3, with D uncertain. This CDR3 has 14 residues. CDR1 MNHEY and CDR2 SVGAGI come from the germline V gene. Trimming stripped 0 bases from V and 0 bases from J, with 4 bases between. CDR3 in DNA: TGTGCCAGCAGTTACTCGACTAGCACAGATACGCAGTATTTT. This gives the protein CASSYSTSTDTQYF.

V and J are TRBV2 and TRBJ1-1; the match to TRBD1 covers 9 bases. Germline CDR1 SNHLY, CDR2 FYNNEI. CDR3 length: 15 residues. After removal of 6 bases from V and 10 bases from J, the junction contained 15 bases not matched to a gene. DNA of the CDR3: TGTGCCAGCAGGGACCCGACAGGGGGTGTTTCGCGAGCTTTCTTT. Its translation: CASRDPTGGVSRAFF. Combining the CDR3 with reference TRBV2 and TRBJ1-1 gives the whole variable domain EPEVTQTPSHQVTQMGQEVILRCVPISNHLYFYWYRQILGQKVEFLVSFYNNEISEKSEIFDDQFSVERPDGSNFTLKIRSTKLEDSAMYFCASRDPTGGVSRAFFGQGTRLTVV.

The V call is TRBV19, the J call TRBJ1-5, with D maybe TRBD1 (6 bases). This CDR3 region has 14 residues. CDR1 LNHDA and CDR2 SQIVND come from the germline V gene (reference sequence). V was shortened by 4 bases and J by 4 bases, with 11 bases between the two germline ends. CDR3 sequence (DNA): TGTGCCAGTAGTAGCCTAGGACAGAATCAGCCCCAGCATTTT. It codes for CASSSLGQNQPQHF.

The V gene is TRBV19, the J gene TRBJ2-7; no definite D call. This CDR3 has 14 residues. Trimming removed 5 bases at V and 2 bases at J, with 13 bases between. Germline CDR1 LNHDA, CDR2 SQIVND (reference sequence). The CDR3 region has the DNA TGTGCCAGTAGTCCGCGGATGACCCCCTACGAGCAGTACTTC. It specifies CASSPRMTPYEQYF. Full variable domain (outside the CDR3, taken from reference TRBV19 and TRBJ2-7): DGGITQSPKYLFRKEGQNVTLSCEQNLNHDAMYWYRQDPGQGLRLIYYSQIVNDFQKGDIAEGYSVSREKKESFPLTVTSAQKNPTAFYLCASSPRMTPYEQYFGPGTRLTVT.

V usage is TRBV4-1 and J usage is TRBJ1-1; D not certain. The CDR3 has 15 residues. Germline V gene data show CDR1 as MGHRA and CDR2 as YSYEKL. V gave up 0 bases and J gave up 10 bases, with 18 bases separating them. The CDR3 loop reads CASSQEYVRAGGAFF. The CDR3 bases are TGCGCCAGCAGCCAAGAATACGTTCGGGCCGGTGGAGCTTTCTTT.

V and J are TRBV11-2 and TRBJ2-7; D remains ambiguous. Germline CDR1 and CDR2: SGHAT and FQNNGV. The CDR3 totals 13 residues. Trimming stripped 3 bases from V and 3 bases from J, with 9 bases between. CDR3 residues: CASSFLLNYEQYF. Written as DNA, the CDR3 is TGTGCCAGCAGCTTCCTTCTGAACTACGAGCAGTACTTC.

The chain uses TRBV28 and TRBJ1-2; no reliable D call. The CDR3 extends over 12 amino acids. Trimming cost V 8 bases and J 4 bases, with 11 bases left between them. Looked up from germline, CDR1 is MDHEN and CDR2 is SYDVKM. The CDR3 DNA reads as TGTGCCAGCCGGGAAGCCCTCTATGGCTACACCTTC. Encoded protein: CASREALYGYTF.